The 5 T cell receptor beta chains below were found in one sample sequenced in a study of shared clonotypes between healthy human individuals. Assay: immunoSEQ multiplex PCR; the TCRdb copy retains only in-frame clones and omits some. The data hold 2 million to 2.5 million clones, with over 85% observed a single time. The sequencing sample was made of naive CD4+ T cells from PBMCs. Regarding subset: CD45RA+ positively selected. The source is a man between 18 and 29 years old in good health. Some clones in this sample may be carry-over from other donors' samples.

The chain joins TRBV4-3 to TRBJ1-1; D is unclear. The V and J ends lost 0 bases and 4 bases respectively, with 12 bases between them. Germline CDR1 is LGHNA and CDR2 is YSLEER. The CDR3 has 15 residues. The CDR3: CASSQEEGKGTEAFF. The CDR3 region has the DNA TGCGCCAGCAGCCAAGAAGAGGGAAAGGGCACTGAAGCTTTCTTT.

For this clone: At the DNA level, this CDR3 is encoded by other sequences in the same sample as well. The V and J genes are TRBV29-1 and TRBJ2-2, with TRBD2 as a possible D gene (6 bases). The CDR3 runs 14 residues. Trimming took 7 bases from V and 0 from J, leaving 12 bases between them. Germline V gene lookup returns CDR1 SQVTM and CDR2 ANQGSEA. The CDR3 reads CSARTGANTGELFF. The CDR3 coding sequence is TGCAGCGCCCGGACGGGAGCGAACACCGGGGAGCTGTTTTTT.

V gene TRBV10-1 combines with J gene TRBJ2-7; D is perhaps TRBD1 (5 bases). Germline loops: CDR1 WNHNN, CDR2 SYGVQD (reference sequence). V lost 7 bases to trimming and J lost 3 bases, with 7 bases between them. The CDR3 consists of 11 residues. The CDR3 region has the DNA TGCGCCAGCACAGGGCACTACGAGCAGTACTTC. This encodes CASTGHYEQYF.

V is TRBV29-1 and J is TRBJ2-5, with D maybe TRBD2 (5 bases). CDR1 SQVTM and CDR2 ANQGSEA come from the germline V gene. The CDR3 is 14 amino acids. Trimming removed 4 bases at V and 0 bases at J, with 12 bases between. The chain's CDR3 is CSVGPLEDQETQYF. CDR3 coding DNA: TGCAGCGTTGGCCCTTTGGAGGACCAAGAGACCCAGTACTTC.

This clone has a single count. The rearrangement links TRBV27 to TRBJ2-5, with D uncertain. Germline V CDR1 and CDR2: MNHEY, SMNVEV (reference sequence). CDR3 length: 11 residues. Deletions cut 6 bases from V and 10 bases from J, with 12 bases between. The CDR3 here is CASRTEEGQYF. The CDR3 DNA reads TGTGCCAGCAGAACCGAAGAAGGCCAGTACTTC.